The 32 T cell receptor beta chains presented below share a single source sample, sequenced in a study of T-cell memory formation after mild COVID-19 (dated by TCRdb to the early 2020s). The receptor library was made with 5' RACE. The reads were generated on an Illumina NovaSeq 6000. TCRdb reanalyzed the raw reads on its own, using fastp at Q25 for trimming and MiXCR for clone calling, and kept in-frame beta chains. All rows with the same CDR3 protein become a single entry with the most common DNA and genes. Across this sample there are 250,000 to 300,000 distinct CDR3 sequences, with about 20% seen only once. The ten largest clones capture roughly 23% of the sample. Sequencing was carried out using PBMCs or a T cell subset sorted from them (not recorded which). The receptors were sampled from a man between 18 and 35 years old who had mild COVID-19 (a few samples of this study predate the infection). The sample titles of this study are shuffled in the database, so cell type and time point are left out; the donor was told from shared clones.

This clonotype turned up a few times. The rearrangement uses TRBV27 and TRBJ1-5; no definite D call. The V end was cut by 3 bases, the J end by 3 bases, with 6 bases between. From germline, CDR1 is MNHEY and CDR2 SMNVEV (reference sequence). CDR3 length equals 13 residues. The CDR3 is CASSFGYNQPQHF. In DNA, the CDR3 is TGTGCCAGCAGTTTCGGGTACAATCAGCCCCAGCATTTT.

A few counts support this clonotype. This chain connects TRBV7-2 to TRBJ2-5, with D unresolved. This CDR3 spans 14 amino acids. Germline CDR1 SGHTA, CDR2 FQGNSA. The V end was cut by 2 bases, the J end by 3 bases, with 10 bases between. For the CDR3, the DNA is TGTGCCAGCAGCTTAAACGGACGGAAAGAGACCCAGTACTTC. Protein sequence: CASSLNGRKETQYF.

This clonotype was observed a handful of times. The chain combines TRBV4-3 with TRBJ1-2; D unclear. This CDR3 is 15 amino acids long. Trimming left V 1 base short and J 4 bases short, with 13 bases between. Germline CDR1 reads LGHNA; CDR2 reads YSLEER. CDR3 DNA: TGCGCCAGCAGCCAAGGTTTGGCTGCGCGCTATGGCTACACCTTC. Translation: CASSQGLAARYGYTF.

This clonotype was counted only a few times. The V gene is TRBV30, the J gene TRBJ1-1; 8 nucleotides align to TRBD1. The CDR3 loop spans 11 amino acids. Germline V lookup: CDR1 GTSNPN, CDR2 SVGIG (reference sequence). Unmatched junction bases numbered 3, after V lost 1 base and J lost 11 bases. The CDR3 DNA is TGTGCCTGGAGTGCGGACAGGGTGGCTTTCTTT. Its translation: CAWSADRVAFF.

Only a few counts were recorded for this clonotype. The CDR3 DNA follows: TGTGCCAGCCGTCGGGTGTCGACTGGAAACACCATATATTTT. It codes for CASRRVSTGNTIYF. This chain joins TRBV11-2 and TRBJ1-3; no definite D call. CDR1 and CDR2 (germline): SGHAT, FQNNGV. The ends were cut back, 8 bases at V and 2 bases at J, with 13 bases in the middle. CDR3 length equals 14 residues.

V gene TRBV9 combines with J gene TRBJ2-6; TRBD1 agrees at 8 bases. Germline CDR1 and CDR2: SGDLS and YYNGEE. With V trimmed by 3 bases and J by 2 bases, 1 base remained unmatched. This CDR3 has 15 amino acids. In DNA, the CDR3 is TGTGCCAGCAGCGGGACAGGGACTGGGGCCAACGTCCTGACTTTC. Its translation: CASSGTGTGANVLTF.

This clonotype was counted only a few times. The gene calls are TRBV20-1 and TRBJ2-1; TRBD2 matches at 8 bases. This CDR3 is built from 13 residues. Germline V CDR1 and CDR2: DFQATT, SNEGSKA (reference sequence). The trim removed 5 bases at V and 3 bases at J, leaving 3 bases unmatched. The CDR3 loop is CSAPLADYNEQFF. The DNA of the CDR3 is TGCAGTGCTCCACTAGCGGACTACAATGAGCAGTTCTTC.

This clonotype was counted only a few times. The chain employs TRBV29-1 and TRBJ2-1; 10 bases line up with TRBD1. This CDR3 comprises 12 residues. CDR1 and CDR2 (germline): SQVTM, ANQGSEA. With 7 bases clipped from V and 13 bases from J, the junction kept 10 bases outside the gene matches. The CDR3 protein is CSGTGGAKGQFF. As DNA, the CDR3 is TGCAGCGGGACAGGGGGAGCGAAAGGTCAGTTCTTC.

J is TRBJ2-3 and V is TRBV6-5; unclear D gene. The V gene's germline CDR1 is MNHEY and CDR2 SVGAGI. The CDR3 is 15 amino acids. Trimming shortened V by 2 bases and J by 3 bases, and 12 bases separated the two germline ends. CDR3 DNA sequence: TGTGCCAGCAGTTACGCTTCAAGAGGTACAGATACGCAGTATTTT. Translating gives CASSYASRGTDTQYF.

J is TRBJ2-7 and V is TRBV6-6; D not certain. Germline V gives CDR1 MNHNY, CDR2 SVGAGI (reference sequence). The CDR3 consists of 15 residues. Trimming removed 0 bases from V and 0 bases from J, with 9 bases in between. The chain's CDR3 is CASSYSPKGSYEQYV. The CDR3 DNA sequence: TGTGCCAGCAGTTACTCCCCGAAGGGCTCCTACGAGCAGTACGTC.

This chain uses TRBV3-1 with TRBJ1-6; 7 positions agree with TRBD1. The length of the CDR3 is 14 residues. Germline-derived CDR1 and CDR2 are LGHDT and YNNKEL (reference sequence). The J segment lost 7 bases and the V segment lost 4 bases, leaving 4 bases of the junction unmatched. CDR3 nucleotide sequence: TGTGCCAGCAGCCCCTGGGACAGCAATTCACCCCTCCACTTT. It is translated as CASSPWDSNSPLHF.

The V call is TRBV6-2 or TRBV6-3, the J call TRBJ1-1, with D possibly TRBD1 on 6 matching bases. The germline V gene encodes CDR1 MNHEY and CDR2 SVGEGT. The CDR3 covers 15 residues. The V and J ends lost 7 bases and 1 base respectively, with 16 bases between them. The DNA of the CDR3 is TGTGCCAGCACCTACCACCAGACAGGGAACACTGAAGCTTTCTTT. Its translation: CASTYHQTGNTEAFF.

This clonotype was observed a few times. The V and J genes are TRBV2 and TRBJ2-5; D is unclear. Trimming stripped 7 bases from V and 0 bases from J, with 3 bases between. Germline CDR1 reads SNHLY; CDR2 reads FYNNEI. The length of the CDR3 is 11 residues. CDR3 protein: CASKYQETQYF. The CDR3 DNA reads as TGTGCCAGCAAATACCAAGAGACCCAGTACTTC.

This clonotype was counted many times. The chain links TRBV3-1 to TRBJ2-3; D unresolved. Germline V gene sequence: CDR1 LGHDT, CDR2 YNNKEL (reference sequence). CDR3 length: 13 residues. The V end was cut by 4 bases, the J end by 0 bases, with 5 bases between. CDR3 DNA: TGTGCCAGCAGCCGAACAAGCACAGATACGCAGTATTTT. Protein: CASSRTSTDTQYF.

The CDR3 DNA is TGTGCCAGCAGGCCCGTGAAGGCTGGGGAGCTGTTTTTT. Translated: CASRPVKAGELFF. V gene TRBV12-3 or TRBV12-4 combines with J gene TRBJ2-2, with D hard to call. Trimming cost V 6 bases and J 8 bases, with 13 bases left between them. This CDR3 contains 13 residues.

The chain is built from TRBV25-1 and TRBJ2-3; 7 nucleotides align to TRBD1. The V gene's germline CDR1 is MGHDK and CDR2 SYGVNS. V gave up 11 bases and J gave up 8 bases; unmatched junction bases: 7. The CDR3 has 11 amino acids. The CDR3 spells CASYQGVTQYF. The CDR3 DNA reads as TGTGCCTCTTACCAGGGGGTTACGCAGTATTTT.

This clonotype was seen a handful of times. For the CDR3, the DNA is TGTGCCAGCAGTTACTCCAGGACAGGGGCCCGGAATGAAAAACTGTTTTTT. Protein: CASSYSRTGARNEKLFF. The chain links TRBV6-5 to TRBJ1-4, with 9 bases fitting TRBD1. The CDR3 spans 17 residues. After removal of 0 bases from V and 5 bases from J, the junction contained 7 bases not matched to a gene. CDR1 is MNHEY, CDR2 SVGAGI, per germline.

The table lists this clonotype with a few counts. This chain links TRBV4-1 with TRBJ2-1, with D perhaps being TRBD1 or TRBD2 (6 bases each). V was clipped by 1 base and J by 14 bases, with 15 bases between them. Per germline, CDR1 MGHRA and CDR2 YSYEKL. The CDR3 runs 13 residues. Here the CDR3 reads CASSQAGASHKFF. DNA of the CDR3: TGCGCCAGCAGCCAAGCGGGGGCTTCCCATAAGTTCTTC.

This clonotype was observed a few times. The rearrangement links TRBV9 to TRBJ2-7; 10 bases line up with TRBD1. The CDR3 spans 20 residues. With 3 bases clipped from V and 2 bases from J, the junction kept 20 bases outside the gene matches. Germline loops: CDR1 SGDLS, CDR2 YYNGEE. The CDR3 sequence: CASSALMTGGFTTSAYEQYF. DNA of the CDR3: TGTGCCAGCAGCGCGCTCATGACAGGGGGCTTCACTACGAGCGCCTACGAGCAGTACTTC.

There are a few counts of this clonotype. The J gene is TRBJ2-7, the V gene TRBV6-5; possible D gene TRBD1, 5 bases. The CDR3 sequence is 12 residues long. CDR1 is MNHEY, CDR2 SVGAGI, per germline. Trimming took 5 bases from V and 6 from J, leaving 11 bases between them. The CDR3 nucleotides are TGTGCCAGCAGTGCGGACACCTCCGAGCAGTACTTC. Its protein is CASSADTSEQYF.

The CDR3 sequence: CASNLGAGKLFF. The DNA of the CDR3 is TGTGCCAGCAACCTAGGGGCAGGAAAACTGTTTTTT. The chain joins TRBV12-3 or TRBV12-4 to TRBJ1-4; a possible D gene is TRBD1 (5 bases). This CDR3 has 12 amino acids. Trimming cost V 7 bases and J 10 bases, with 13 bases left between them.

The sample holds a few counts of this clonotype. The V call is TRBV20-1, the J call TRBJ1-1, with D unclear. Trimming cost V 3 bases and J 2 bases, with 10 bases left between them. This CDR3 contains 13 residues. Germline V gene lookup returns CDR1 DFQATT and CDR2 SNEGSKA (reference sequence). The CDR3 protein is CSASNSLNTEAFF. CDR3 coding DNA: TGCAGTGCTAGTAATAGCTTAAACACTGAAGCTTTCTTT.

V usage is TRBV5-1 and J usage is TRBJ2-3, with TRBD2 identical over 12 bases. Unmatched junction bases numbered 6, after V lost 1 base and J lost 0 bases. This CDR3 comprises 18 residues. The germline V gene has CDR1 SGHRS and CDR2 YFSETQ. CDR3 nucleotide sequence: TGCGCCAGCAGCTTGCAGCTAGCGGGGGGGATAAGCACAGATACGCAGTATTTT. This gives the protein CASSLQLAGGISTDTQYF.

This clonotype has a handful of counts. The genes are TRBV20-1 and TRBJ2-1, with D maybe TRBD2 (5 bases). Germline V lookup: CDR1 DFQATT, CDR2 SNEGSKA (reference sequence). V was clipped by 5 bases and J by 4 bases, with 6 bases between them. This CDR3 has 11 residues. The chain's CDR3 is CSAGLYNEQFF. Here the CDR3 DNA reads TGCAGTGCTGGACTGTACAATGAGCAGTTCTTC.

This chain joins TRBV2 and TRBJ2-5; the match to TRBD2 covers 7 bases. The trim removed 7 bases at V and 2 bases at J, leaving 4 bases unmatched. The CDR3 consists of 13 residues. Germline CDR1 is SNHLY and CDR2 is FYNNEI. This CDR3 is CASTRGVQETQYF. In DNA form, the CDR3 reads TGTGCCAGCACACGGGGGGTACAAGAGACCCAGTACTTC.

This clonotype was detected many times. The rearrangement joins TRBV20-1 to TRBJ2-7; D unclear. V lost 6 bases and J 3 bases, leaving 18 bases between the germline ends. Germline values: CDR1 DFQATT, CDR2 SNEGSKA (reference sequence). The CDR3 extends over 14 amino acids. CDR3 amino acids: CSAIRPATDYEQYF. DNA for the CDR3: TGCAGTGCGATCCGCCCGGCCACAGACTACGAGCAGTACTTC.

The genes are TRBV28 and TRBJ2-3; a weak D match, TRBD2 (7 bases). Trimming removed 4 bases at V and 6 bases at J, with 14 bases between. The CDR3 totals 14 residues. Germline values: CDR1 MDHEN, CDR2 SYDVKM. The CDR3 loop is CASSSGGLGDTQYF. In nucleotides, the CDR3 is TGTGCCAGCAGTTCCGGGGGGCTTGGGGATACGCAGTATTTT.

This clonotype turned up a few times. This sequence joins TRBV7-9 and TRBJ2-4, with D perhaps matching TRBD2 (6 bases). With 5 bases removed from V and 0 bases from J, the gap between germline ends came to 14 bases. The CDR3 totals 16 residues. Looked up from germline, CDR1 is SEHNR and CDR2 is FQNEAQ (reference sequence). CDR3 DNA: TGTGCCAGCAGCCTAGACGGGACTCGAGCCAAAAACATTCAGTACTTC. This gives the protein CASSLDGTRAKNIQYF.

The gene calls are TRBV5-1 and TRBJ1-2; 8 bases map to TRBD1. Losses at the gene ends were 0 bases for V and 4 bases for J; bases not matched to a gene: 5. Germline CDR1 is SGHRS and CDR2 is YFSETQ. The CDR3 length is 15 residues. CDR3 coding DNA: TGCGCCAGCAGCTTGGCCGGGCAGGGGGCCTATGGCTACACCTTC. Residues: CASSLAGQGAYGYTF.

This clonotype showed up just a few times. The rearrangement joins TRBV2 to TRBJ2-1, with TRBD1 matching over 7 bases. CDR3 length: 14 residues. Germline lookup yields CDR1 SNHLY and CDR2 FYNNEI. V was pared by 6 bases and J by 0 bases, with 2 bases of the junction left unmatched. The CDR3 sequence is CASRGQTSYNEQFF. The CDR3 region has the DNA TGTGCCAGCAGGGGACAGACCTCCTACAATGAGCAGTTCTTC.

This clonotype was seen only a few times. This chain connects TRBV10-3 to TRBJ1-2; D is possibly TRBD1 (6 bases). This CDR3 region has 16 residues. Per germline, CDR1 ENHRY and CDR2 SYGVKD. With 0 bases removed from V and 8 bases from J, the gap between germline ends came to 19 bases. The DNA for the CDR3 is TGTGCCATCAGTGAGTCGACCCGGGGGCTTCTGGACGGCTACACCTTC. Its translation is CAISESTRGLLDGYTF.

This clonotype was detected many times. This chain links TRBV25-1 with TRBJ2-1, with 7 bases that match TRBD1. There are 13 residues in the CDR3. CDR1 and CDR2 (germline): MGHDK, SYGVNS. V trimming: 6 bases; J trimming: 12 bases; junction bases outside the gene matches: 11. CDR3: CASRTQGVGVQFF. The CDR3 nucleotides are TGTGCCAGCAGAACGCAGGGGGTGGGTGTGCAGTTCTTC.